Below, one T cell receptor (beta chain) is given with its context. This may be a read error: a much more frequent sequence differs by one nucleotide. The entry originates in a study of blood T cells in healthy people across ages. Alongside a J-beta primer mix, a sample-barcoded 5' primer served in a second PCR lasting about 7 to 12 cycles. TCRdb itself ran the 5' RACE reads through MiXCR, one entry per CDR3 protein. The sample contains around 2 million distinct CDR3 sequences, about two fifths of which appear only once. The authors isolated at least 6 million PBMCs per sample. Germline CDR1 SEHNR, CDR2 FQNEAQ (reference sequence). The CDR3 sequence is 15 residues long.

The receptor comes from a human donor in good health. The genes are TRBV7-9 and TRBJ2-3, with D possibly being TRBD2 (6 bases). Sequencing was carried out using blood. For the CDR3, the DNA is TGTGCCAGCAGGCCTCCGGGACTTCCAACAGATATGCAGTATTTT. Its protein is CASRPPGLPTDMQYF.